The 17 T cell receptor beta chains given below trace back to one sample, sequenced in a study of metastatic and nonmetastatic thyroid tumors. Before thyroid surgery, none of the patients had received any treatment. MiXCR reprocessed the PCR reads for TCRdb. Of 35,000 to 45,000 clones in the sample, roughly 3.1% were seen once. The specimen sequenced was blood. These receptors originate from a female donor with papillary thyroid cancer or a benign thyroid nodule (not recorded which). Some clones in this sample may be carry-over from other donors' samples.

The rearrangement uses TRBV12-3 or TRBV12-4 and TRBJ2-7; 8 bases are shared with TRBD1. J was trimmed by 2 bases and V by 6 bases; bases with no gene match: 9. This CDR3 is 15 amino acids long. CDR3 region: CASSAGTGFTYEQYF. The CDR3 bases are TGTGCCAGCAGCGCAGGGACAGGATTTACCTACGAGCAGTACTTC.

This clone was counted only a few times. V gene TRBV2 combines with J gene TRBJ2-3; D perhaps matches TRBD2 (6 bases). Germline values: CDR1 SNHLY, CDR2 FYNNEI. This CDR3 is 13 amino acids long. Trimming took off 6 bases at V and 6 bases at J, with 13 bases between the two ends. As DNA, the CDR3 is TGTGCCAGCAGATCTAGCGTAGGGGATACGCAGTATTTT. Translating gives CASRSSVGDTQYF.

This clone was seen at least ten times. This chain joins TRBV6-1 and TRBJ1-4; D call uncertain. V lost 4 bases and J lost 2, with 8 bases in between. This CDR3 is 14 amino acids long. Germline values: CDR1 MNHNS, CDR2 SASEGT. This CDR3 is CASSAHATNEKLFF. CDR3 in DNA: TGTGCCAGCAGTGCCCATGCGACTAATGAAAAACTGTTTTTT.

This clone showed up many times. The V call is TRBV25-1, the J call TRBJ2-2; a weak D match, TRBD2 (6 bases). CDR3 length equals 18 residues. Trimming removed 6 bases from V and 0 bases from J, with 20 bases in between. Germline V gives CDR1 MGHDK, CDR2 SYGVNS. CDR3 nucleotides: TGTGCCAGCAGCCCCGTGTTGGCTAGCGCCGCGAACACCGGGGAGCTGTTTTTT. Translated, it gives CASSPVLASAANTGELFF.

This clone was counted at least ten times. This sequence joins TRBV28 and TRBJ1-6; unclear D gene. V shed 6 bases and J shed 0 bases, with 9 bases lying between them. CDR1 is MDHEN, CDR2 SYDVKM, per germline. CDR3 length: 15 residues. CDR3: CASSGGSSYNSPLHF. The CDR3 bases are TGTGCCAGCAGCGGAGGGAGCTCCTATAATTCACCCCTCCACTTT.

V gene TRBV19 combines with J gene TRBJ1-5; 7 bases agree with TRBD1. Germline CDR1 and CDR2: LNHDA and SQIVND (reference sequence). V lost 6 bases, J lost 0 bases, and 11 bases stayed unmatched. The CDR3 covers 17 residues. The DNA for the CDR3 is TGTGCCAGTAGCAGACAGGGAGGGACTATTAGCAATCAGCCCCAGCATTTT. The encoded protein is CASSRQGGTISNQPQHF.

In this sample, this clone turned up many times. V usage is TRBV28 and J usage is TRBJ2-5, with D perhaps matching TRBD1 (5 bases). The CDR3 loop spans 15 amino acids. Germline V gene sequence: CDR1 MDHEN, CDR2 SYDVKM. V was pared by 2 bases and J by 5 bases, with 15 bases between. CDR3 DNA: TGTGCCAGCAGTTTAGACTGGGGCTTGGGGGAGACCCAGTACTTC. Translating it yields CASSLDWGLGETQYF.

This clone turned up a few times. Just one base apart from a much larger clone, this may be a read error. Other DNA variants within this sample encode the same CDR3. The gene calls are TRBV7-9 and TRBJ2-5; D is possibly TRBD2 (5 bases). The CDR3 is 14 amino acids. Per germline, CDR1 SEHNR and CDR2 FQNEAQ (reference sequence). The CDR3 here is CASSLNGLEETQYF. CDR3 nucleotide sequence: TGTGCCAGCAGCTTAAACGGGTTGGAGGAGACCCAGTACTTT.

About this clone itself: The junction departs from the called germline gene at one end, perhaps through a read error. The J gene is TRBJ2-1, the V gene TRBV11-2, with D maybe TRBD2 (5 bases). The CDR3 has 14 residues. CDR1 is SGHAT, CDR2 FQNNGV, per germline. The DNA for the CDR3 is TGTGCCAGCAGCCGTCCGAGGGAGTGGTATGAGCATTTCTTC. Translating it yields CASSRPREWYEHFF.

The V gene is TRBV18, the J gene TRBJ2-7, with TRBD1 identical over 9 bases. The germline V gene encodes CDR1 KGHSH and CDR2 LQKENI. J gave up 5 bases and V 2 bases, and 4 bases lay outside the gene matches. CDR3 length: 14 amino acids. Here the CDR3 DNA reads TGTGCCAGCTCACCAGGGACAGGGTTTAACGAGCAGTACTTC. It yields the protein CASSPGTGFNEQYF.

This clone was observed a handful of times. The chain employs TRBV6-1 and TRBJ2-3; D unclear. CDR3 length equals 13 residues. V shed 3 bases and J shed 2 bases, with 6 bases lying between them. Germline CDR1 MNHNS, CDR2 SASEGT. The CDR3 loop is CASSDSDTDTQYF. The DNA for the CDR3 is TGTGCCAGCAGTGACTCAGACACAGATACGCAGTATTTT.

At least ten counts were recorded for this clone. The rearrangement links TRBV27 to TRBJ1-1, with D possibly matching TRBD1 (5 bases). V dropped 3 bases and J dropped 0 bases, with 8 bases sitting between them. This CDR3 region has 14 residues. CDR1 is MNHEY and CDR2 is SMNVEV in the germline V gene (reference sequence). CDR3 in DNA: TGTGCCAGCAGTTTTTCAGGGATGAACACTGAAGCTTTCTTT. It translates to CASSFSGMNTEAFF.

This clone was seen only a few times. V usage is TRBV20-1 and J usage is TRBJ2-1, with 11 positions matching TRBD2. In germline, CDR1 is DFQATT, CDR2 SNEGSKA (reference sequence). This CDR3 spans 15 amino acids. The V and J ends lost 0 bases and 5 bases, in that order; junction bases with no gene match: 3. DNA for the CDR3: TGCAGTGCTAGAGACAGACTAGCGGGGAACAATGAGCAGTTCTTC. It codes for CSARDRLAGNNEQFF.

The genes are TRBV7-7 and TRBJ2-5; a possible D gene is TRBD2 (5 bases). CDR1 and CDR2 from the germline V gene are SSHAT and FNYEAQ (reference sequence). CDR3 length equals 13 residues. The ends were cut back, 1 base at V and 7 bases at J, with 10 bases in the middle. As DNA, the CDR3 is TGTGCCAGCAGCTTAGACACGGGATGGACCCAGTACTTC. Protein product: CASSLDTGWTQYF.

Comment on this clone: A junction end diverges from the germline sequence, so it may reflect a read error. The rearrangement links TRBV6-2 or TRBV6-3 to TRBJ2-7; D tentatively fits TRBD1 or TRBD2 (5 bases each). This CDR3 contains 18 residues. Germline CDR1 reads MNHEY; CDR2 reads SVGEGT. CDR3 nucleotide sequence: TGTGCCAACAGTTACTCTAGCCCGGGAAAGGGGAGCTCCTACGAGCAGTACTTC. Amino acid sequence: CANSYSSPGKGSSYEQYF.

This clone was observed many times. This chain uses TRBV12-3 or TRBV12-4 with TRBJ2-4; D is perhaps TRBD1 (8 bases). V lost 6 bases to trimming and J lost 8 bases, with 17 bases between them. This CDR3 is built from 14 residues. The CDR3 loop reads CASREQGGVDIQYF. The CDR3 DNA follows: TGTGCCAGCAGAGAACAGGGGGGGGTGGACATTCAGTACTTC.

This clone was seen repeatedly, ten times or more. This chain uses TRBV7-9 with TRBJ1-5; the D is unclear. With 1 base removed from V and 4 bases from J, the gap between germline ends came to 14 bases. CDR1 and CDR2 (germline): SEHNR, FQNEAQ (reference sequence). This CDR3 is built from 16 residues. CDR3 bases: TGTGCCAGCAGCTTAGGGGAGGGTGGTGGAAATCAGCCCCAGCATTTT. Encoded protein: CASSLGEGGGNQPQHF.